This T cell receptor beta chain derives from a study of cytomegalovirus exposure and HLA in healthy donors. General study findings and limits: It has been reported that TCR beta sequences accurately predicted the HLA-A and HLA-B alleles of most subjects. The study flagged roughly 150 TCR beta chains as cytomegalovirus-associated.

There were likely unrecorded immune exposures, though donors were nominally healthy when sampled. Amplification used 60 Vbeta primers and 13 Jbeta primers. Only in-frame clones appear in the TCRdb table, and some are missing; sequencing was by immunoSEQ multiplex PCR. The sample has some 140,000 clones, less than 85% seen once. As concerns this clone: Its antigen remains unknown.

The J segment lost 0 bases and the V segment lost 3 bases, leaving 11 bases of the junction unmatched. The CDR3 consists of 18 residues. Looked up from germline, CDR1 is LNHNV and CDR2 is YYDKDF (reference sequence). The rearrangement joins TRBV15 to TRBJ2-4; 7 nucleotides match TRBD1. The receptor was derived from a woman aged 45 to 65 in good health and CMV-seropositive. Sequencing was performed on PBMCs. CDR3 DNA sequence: TGTGCCACCAGCAGGACAGGGCCAACTAGTCTAGCCAAAAACATTCAGTACTTC. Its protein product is CATSRTGPTSLAKNIQYF.